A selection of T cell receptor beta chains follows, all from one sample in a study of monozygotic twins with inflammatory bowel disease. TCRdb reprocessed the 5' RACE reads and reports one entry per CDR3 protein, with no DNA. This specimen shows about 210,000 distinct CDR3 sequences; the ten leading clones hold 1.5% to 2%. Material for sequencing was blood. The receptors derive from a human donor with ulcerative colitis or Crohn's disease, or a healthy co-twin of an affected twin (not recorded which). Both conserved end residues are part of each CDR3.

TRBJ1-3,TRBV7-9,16,CASSLWRQVAGNTIYF
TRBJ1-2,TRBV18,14,CASSPPKGLGGYTF
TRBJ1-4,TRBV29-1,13,CSVAGTRGEKLFF
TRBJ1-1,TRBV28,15,CASSSHRRVNTEAFF
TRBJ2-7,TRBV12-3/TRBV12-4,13,CASSWEGKDEQYF
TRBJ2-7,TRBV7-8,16,CASSLYPGPNPSEQYF
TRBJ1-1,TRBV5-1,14,CASSFEFENTEAFF
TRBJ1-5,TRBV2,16,CASSEQGDVGNQPQHF
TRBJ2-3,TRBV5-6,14,CASSLVRFTDTQYF
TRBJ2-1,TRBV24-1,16,CATSDPGQGVYNEQFF
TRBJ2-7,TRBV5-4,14,CASSWDQASYEQYF
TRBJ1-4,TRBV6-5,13,CASSYDSGEKLFF
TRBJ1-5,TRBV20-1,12,CSAVVGNQPQHF
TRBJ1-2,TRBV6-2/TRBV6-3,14,CASSYLDRNYGYTF
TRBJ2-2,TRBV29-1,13,CSVDAMGAGELFF
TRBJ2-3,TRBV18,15,CASSTGGLARDTQYF
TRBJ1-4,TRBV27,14,CASSFLGQDEKLFF
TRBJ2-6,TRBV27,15,CASSLEGAGANVLTF
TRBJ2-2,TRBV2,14,CASSALGGTGELFF
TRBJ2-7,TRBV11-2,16,CASSFSRGTQSYEQYF
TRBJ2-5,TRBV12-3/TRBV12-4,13,CASSPPARETQYF
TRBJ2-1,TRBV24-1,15,CATSVRGQGSDEQFF
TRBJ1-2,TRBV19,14,CASSIGLLAGGYTF
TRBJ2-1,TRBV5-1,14,CASSSGGAPNEQFF
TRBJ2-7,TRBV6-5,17,CASSSGGQTGDFHEQYF
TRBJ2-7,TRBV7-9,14,CASSSGTVLYEQYF
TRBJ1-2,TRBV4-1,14,CASSRPGTDYGYTF
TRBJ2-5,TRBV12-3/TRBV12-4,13,CASTGGLWETQYF
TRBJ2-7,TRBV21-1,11,CASRSPYEQYF
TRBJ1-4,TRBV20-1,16,CSARAETGTGNEKLFF
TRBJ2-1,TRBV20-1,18,CSASGAGPTTVAYNEQFF